This TCR beta chain originates from a study of blood T cell repertoires in COVID-19. Germline CDR1 is SGHTA and CDR2 is FQGNSA. The CDR3 has 15 residues. The V end was cut by 3 bases, the J end by 8 bases, with 14 bases between. Profiling relied on immunoSEQ multiplex PCR, and the TCRdb table lists in-frame clones only, not all of them. Here the sample spans some 130,000 clones, more than 80% being singletons. This clone has a single count. Sequenced: peripheral blood. The J gene is TRBJ1-6, the V gene TRBV7-2, with D possibly matching TRBD1 (6 bases). This sequence was found in a human donor in a cohort sampled during active COVID-19. CDR3 amino acids: CASSFSGGGDSPLHF. DNA for the CDR3: TGTGCCAGCAGCTTTTCCGGGGGGGGCGATTCACCCCTCCACTTT.